This T cell receptor (beta chain) is from a study of blood T cell repertoires in COVID-19. Overall study context: Donors in the United States, Italy and Spain gave samples during acute or convalescent COVID-19. PBMCs, B-cell-depleted T cells, or T cells provided the cDNA or gDNA that made up the material.

Germline V CDR1 and CDR2: MNHEY, SVGEGT. Trimming removed 2 bases at V and 3 bases at J, with 14 bases between. The CDR3 contains 15 residues. This clone was seen only once. Original data processing: Counts of nucleated cells, estimated from reference gene primer amplification, were obtained. Assay used: immunoSEQ multiplex PCR; TCRdb lists only in-frame clones, some missing. V, J and clone size were drawn from that table, and D and trimming were deduced from the DNA. This sample has roughly 140,000 clones; approximately 80% occur once, and the top ten carry approximately 3.4%. The chain links TRBV6-2 or TRBV6-3 to TRBJ2-7; possible D gene TRBD2, 5 bases. The sample was peripheral blood. The origin of this receptor is a man in his 70s who had recovered from COVID-19. In DNA form, the CDR3 reads TGTGCCAGCAGTTACCGGAAGGACGGGAACTACGAGCAGTACTTC. It encodes CASSYRKDGNYEQYF.